This TCR beta chain comes out of a study of T cell responses to AZD1222 COVID-19 vaccine. Data came from immunoSEQ multiplex PCR; TCRdb stores just in-frame clones and leaves some out. The profile shows 140,000 or so clones, 92% of them singletons. This clone was detected a few times. The sample holds other DNA sequences that translate to the same CDR3. J gave up 4 bases and V 5 bases, and 5 bases lay outside the gene matches. This CDR3 contains 13 residues. CDR1 and CDR2 (germline): SQVTM, ANQGSEA. The V call is TRBV29-1, the J call TRBJ2-1; TRBD2 agrees at 7 bases. This receptor was identified in an adult who received the AZD1222 COVID-19 vaccine. Material: peripheral blood, obtained 28 days after the second AZD1222 dose. The CDR3 loop is CSVQGGSYNEQFF. CDR3 sequence (DNA): TGCAGCGTTCAAGGCGGGAGTTACAATGAGCAGTTCTTC.